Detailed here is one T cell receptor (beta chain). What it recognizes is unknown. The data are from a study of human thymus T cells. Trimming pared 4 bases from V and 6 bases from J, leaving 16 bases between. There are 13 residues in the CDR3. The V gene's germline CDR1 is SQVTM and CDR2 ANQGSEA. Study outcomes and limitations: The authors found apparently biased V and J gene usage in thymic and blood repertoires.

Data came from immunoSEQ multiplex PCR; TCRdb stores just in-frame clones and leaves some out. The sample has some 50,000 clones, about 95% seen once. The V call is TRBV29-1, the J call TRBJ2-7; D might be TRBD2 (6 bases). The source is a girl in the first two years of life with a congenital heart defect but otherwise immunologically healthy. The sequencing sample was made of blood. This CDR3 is CSVGRLASGEQYF. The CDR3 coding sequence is TGCAGCGTTGGAAGGCTAGCGAGCGGCGAGCAGTACTTC.